The 31 T cell receptor beta chains below come from one sample, sequenced in a study of regulatory T cells in long-lasting Graves disease. The TCR beta library used iRepertoire HTBI primers with Arm-PCR amplification of CDR3. TCRdb itself ran the multiplex PCR reads through MiXCR, one entry per CDR3 protein. The table shows about 470,000 distinct CDR3 sequences, with about 22% occurring only once. The time point denotes: persistent/refractory GD, antithyroid drugs over 5 years with positive TRAb. Construction of the TCR library relied on RNA isolated from PBMCs. Sequencing was performed on peripheral blood mononuclear cells (PBMCs), taken when the disease was refractory, from a patient treated with antithyroid drugs. The receptor source for this set is a female donor with Graves disease.

This clonotype was seen only a few times. This rearrangement joins TRBV4-1 to TRBJ1-2; D is possibly TRBD1 (5 bases). Germline CDR1 MGHRA, CDR2 YSYEKL. Trimming left V 1 base short and J 2 bases short, with 8 bases between. The CDR3 sequence is 14 residues long. CDR3 in DNA: TGCGCCAGCAGCCAAGTGGGGCAGAACTATGGCTACACCTTC. Residues: CASSQVGQNYGYTF.

In its sample, this clonotype was seen many times. The rearrangement joins TRBV20-1 to TRBJ2-5; D is possibly TRBD2 (6 bases). Trimming cost V 3 bases and J 2 bases, with 10 bases left between them. The CDR3 has 13 amino acids. Germline CDR1 DFQATT, CDR2 SNEGSKA (reference sequence). The DNA of the CDR3 is TGCAGTGCTAGTAAAGGACTACAAGAGACCCAGTACTTC. This gives the protein CSASKGLQETQYF.

V is TRBV12-3 or TRBV12-4 and J is TRBJ1-2; no definite D call. Trimming pared 7 bases from V and 6 bases from J, leaving 18 bases between. The CDR3 has 14 amino acids. CDR3 sequence reads: CASNQTWVRDGYTF. Written as DNA, the CDR3 is TGTGCCAGCAACCAGACCTGGGTGAGGGATGGCTACACCTTC.

V gene TRBV11-2 combines with J gene TRBJ2-2; TRBD2 matches at 16 bases. Germline V gives CDR1 SGHAT, CDR2 FQNNGV. The CDR3 has 18 amino acids. Trimming cost V 2 bases and J 9 bases; bases outside gene matches: 9. CDR3: CASSLPGLAGGLDRELFF. In DNA, the CDR3 is TGTGCCAGCAGCTTACCGGGACTAGCGGGAGGGTTGGATCGGGAGCTGTTTTTT. Variable domain in full (rest from reference TRBV11-2 and TRBJ2-2): EAGVAQSPRYKIIEKRQSVAFWCNPISGHATLYWYQQILGQGPKLLIQFQNNGVVDDSQLPKDRFSAERLKGVDSTLKIQPAKLEDSAVYLCASSLPGLAGGLDRELFFGEGSRLTVL.

This rearrangement joins TRBV7-2 to TRBJ2-7; 9 nucleotides align to TRBD2. The CDR3 contains 15 residues. Germline CDR1 SGHTA, CDR2 FQGNSA. V gave up 6 bases and J gave up 3 bases; unmatched junction bases: 9. This CDR3 reads CASSPSGGQLYEQYF. DNA of the CDR3: TGTGCCAGCAGTCCCAGCGGGGGGCAACTCTACGAGCAGTACTTC. The entire variable domain, with the rest obtained from reference TRBV7-2 and TRBJ2-7, is as follows: GAGVSQSPSNKVTEKGKDVELRCDPISGHTALYWYRQSLGQGLEFLIYFQGNSAPDKSGLPSDRFSAERTGGSVSTLTIQRTQQEDSAVYLCASSPSGGQLYEQYFGPGTRLTVT.

This clonotype was observed many times. The V call is TRBV29-1, the J call TRBJ2-7, with 7 bases matching TRBD2. V was clipped by 1 base and J by 2 bases; unmatched bases: 11. The CDR3 runs to 16 residues. CDR1 is SQVTM, CDR2 ANQGSEA, per germline. The CDR3 DNA sequence: TGCAGCGTTGAAGGGTTGGAAAGGGAGGGCGCCTACGAGCAGTACTTC. It codes for CSVEGLEREGAYEQYF.

This chain links TRBV7-2 with TRBJ2-7, with 8 bases matching TRBD2. CDR1 and CDR2 (germline): SGHTA, FQGNSA. This CDR3 comprises 15 residues. The J segment lost 3 bases and the V segment lost 3 bases, leaving 7 bases of the junction unmatched. CDR3 nucleotide sequence: TGTGCCAGCAGCTTTGGACTAGCTGTTGGCTACGAGCAGTACTTC. Protein sequence: CASSFGLAVGYEQYF.

The V and J genes are TRBV25-1 and TRBJ1-4; TRBD1 is a possible D gene (6 bases). V was clipped by 6 bases and J by 4 bases, with 12 bases between them. The germline CDR1 and CDR2 sequences are MGHDK and SYGVNS. The CDR3 consists of 14 residues. The CDR3 here is CASRGQPFNEKLFF. The DNA of the CDR3 is TGTGCCAGCAGAGGACAGCCCTTTAATGAAAAACTGTTTTTT.

In its sample, this clonotype was seen many times. The chain links TRBV11-2 to TRBJ2-2, with 10 bases that match TRBD1. Trimming took 5 bases from V and 6 from J; bases not matched to a gene: 9. Germline V gene data show CDR1 as SGHAT and CDR2 as FQNNGV. CDR3 length equals 16 residues. The CDR3 nucleotides are TGTGCCAGCAGCCCGCTGACAGGGGGCGACTCCGGGGAGCTGTTTTTT. It encodes CASSPLTGGDSGELFF.

With respect to this clonotype: Given a much more abundant clone one base away, this may be a read error. This chain uses TRBV6-5 with TRBJ1-6; D ambiguous. The CDR3 has 14 residues. The germline CDR1 and CDR2 sequences are MNHEY and SVGAGI. CDR3 DNA: TGTGCCAGCGGTTACTCTGGCGGAGATTCACCCCTCCACTTT. The encoded protein is CASGYSGGDSPLHF.

The genes are TRBV11-2 and TRBJ2-1; TRBD1 aligns across 9 bases. This CDR3 is built from 18 residues. The junction had 10 bases not matched to a gene; V was cut back by 1 base and J by 3 bases. CDR1 SGHAT and CDR2 FQNNGV come from the germline V gene. The CDR3 region has the DNA TGTGCCAGCAGCTTAGTCTTAACAGGGGGCAACTTCTACAATGAGCAGTTCTTC. It yields the protein CASSLVLTGGNFYNEQFF.

The gene calls are TRBV11-3 and TRBJ1-1, with D possibly matching TRBD1 (5 bases). V was cut by 2 bases and J by 1 base, with 11 bases left in between. Germline assignment: CDR1 SGHNT and CDR2 YENEEA. The CDR3 loop spans 15 amino acids. The CDR3, as DNA: TGTGCCAGCAGCTTATTTACAACAGGGAACACTGAAGCTTTCTTT. This gives the protein CASSLFTTGNTEAFF.

This clonotype turned up a few times. The chain carries TRBV5-1 and TRBJ2-3, with D perhaps matching TRBD1 (5 bases). Trimming took off 5 bases at V and 3 bases at J, with 16 bases between the two ends. The V gene's germline CDR1 is SGHRS and CDR2 YFSETQ. This CDR3 spans 15 amino acids. CDR3 in amino acids: CASSTTGIRTDTQYF. CDR3 nucleotides: TGCGCCAGCAGTACTACAGGAATTAGGACAGATACGCAGTATTTT.

The V gene is TRBV12-3 or TRBV12-4, the J gene TRBJ1-1; D gene uncertain. Trimming pared 11 bases from V and 1 base from J, leaving 11 bases between. CDR3 size: 12 residues. The CDR3, as DNA: TGTGCCCACGGGCCTACGAACACTGAAGCTTTCTTT. Translated: CAHGPTNTEAFF.

This clonotype was seen a few times. The CDR3: CASSYLGQFYNSPLHF. The CDR3 DNA reads as TGTGCCAGCAGTTACTTGGGGCAGTTCTATAATTCACCCCTCCACTTT. This chain uses TRBV27 with TRBJ1-6; D is possibly TRBD1 (5 bases). Germline V gene data show CDR1 as MNHEY and CDR2 as SMNVEV (reference sequence). V shed 4 bases and J shed 3 bases, with 13 bases lying between them. CDR3 length equals 16 residues.

In its sample, this clonotype was seen many times. This chain connects TRBV6-5 to TRBJ2-7; no clear D. Per the germline V gene, CDR1 is MNHEY and CDR2 is SVGAGI. V lost 0 bases and J lost 0, with 9 bases in between. The CDR3 extends over 15 amino acids. CDR3 loop: CASSYSNLDSYEQYF. CDR3 in DNA: TGTGCCAGCAGTTACTCCAACTTGGACTCCTACGAGCAGTACTTC.

V is TRBV12-3 or TRBV12-4 and J is TRBJ2-3; 7 positions agree with TRBD2. This CDR3 spans 15 amino acids. V shed 7 bases, J shed 4 bases, and the junction held 11 bases outside the gene matches. The CDR3 DNA reads as TGTGCCAGCAAGATACGGACTAGTCGGGCAGATACGCAGTATTTT. It translates to CASKIRTSRADTQYF.

The chain carries TRBV28 and TRBJ2-3, with 11 positions matching TRBD1. The CDR3 is made up of 17 amino acids. With 1 base clipped from V and 8 bases from J, the junction kept 11 bases outside the gene matches. The germline V gene has CDR1 MDHEN and CDR2 SYDVKM. CDR3 region: CASSLSHSGTGGVTQYF. The CDR3 nucleotides read TGTGCCAGCAGTTTATCCCACTCCGGGACAGGGGGGGTTACGCAGTATTTT.

At least ten counts were recorded for this clonotype. The rearrangement links TRBV20-1 to TRBJ1-1; 7 bases agree with TRBD1. Unmatched junction bases numbered 3, after V lost 0 bases and J lost 8 bases. The germline gives CDR1 DFQATT, CDR2 SNEGSKA (reference sequence). The CDR3 covers 12 residues. The CDR3 DNA is TGCAGTGCTAGAGATCAGACAGGGGAAGCTTTCTTT. This sequence encodes CSARDQTGEAFF.

This clonotype appeared many times. The rearrangement uses TRBV12-5 and TRBJ2-7; D unresolved. The germline V gene encodes CDR1 LGHNT and CDR2 FRNRAP. V lost 3 bases, J lost 0 bases, and 6 bases lay in between. The CDR3 consists of 13 residues. CDR3 DNA sequence: TGTGCTAGTGGTTTAGCCAGCTCCTACGAGCAGTACTTC. Translated, it gives CASGLASSYEQYF.

This clonotype was detected a few times. The chain couples TRBV25-1 to TRBJ1-2; D remains ambiguous. CDR3 size: 18 residues. Germline loops: CDR1 MGHDK, CDR2 SYGVNS. V lost 6 bases and J lost 3, with 26 bases in between. The CDR3, as DNA: TGTGCCAGCAGCGGCCCATACCCCCGGGGATGGGTCTACTATGGCTACACCTTC. Amino acid sequence: CASSGPYPRGWVYYGYTF.

V usage is TRBV15 and J usage is TRBJ1-1, with 7 bases lining up with TRBD1. This CDR3 comprises 15 residues. The junction had 4 bases not matched to a gene; V was cut back by 3 bases and J by 0 bases. Per the germline V gene, CDR1 is LNHNV and CDR2 is YYDKDF (reference sequence). CDR3 region: CATSSETGMNTEAFF. Written as DNA, the CDR3 is TGTGCCACCAGCAGCGAGACAGGGATGAACACTGAAGCTTTCTTT.

This clonotype occurred many times. This chain links TRBV28 with TRBJ1-4; D is unclear. The CDR3 extends over 16 amino acids. The germline gives CDR1 MDHEN, CDR2 SYDVKM. Trimming removed 6 bases at V and 0 bases at J, with 14 bases between. CDR3 loop: CASRPRLITTNEKLFF. The CDR3 DNA is TGTGCCAGCAGACCTCGGTTGATAACAACTAATGAAAAACTGTTTTTT. Full variable domain (remainder filled in from reference TRBV28 and TRBJ1-4): DVKVTQSSRYLVKRTGEKVFLECVQDMDHENMFWYRQDPGLGLRLIYFSYDVKMKEKGDIPEGYSVSREKKERFSLILESASTNQTSMYLCASRPRLITTNEKLFFGSGTQLSVL.

This chain uses TRBV12-3 or TRBV12-4 with TRBJ1-2; TRBD1 agrees at 9 bases. This CDR3 is 17 amino acids long. J gave up 12 bases and V 1 base, and 18 bases lay outside the gene matches. This CDR3 reads CASSLEWDRALIIGHTF. In DNA, the CDR3 is TGTGCCAGCAGTTTAGAGTGGGACAGGGCGCTTATAATCGGCCACACCTTC.

The CDR3 DNA reads as TGCAGCGTTGAAGTGGTGAGCGCCTACGAGCAGTACTTC. It is translated as CSVEVVSAYEQYF. This rearrangement joins TRBV29-1 to TRBJ2-7, with unresolved D. Germline CDR1 is SQVTM and CDR2 is ANQGSEA. Trimming shortened V by 1 base and J by 2 bases, and 9 bases separated the two germline ends. The CDR3 extends over 13 amino acids.

This clonotype was seen repeatedly, ten times or more. The chain is built from TRBV29-1 and TRBJ1-2; no reliable D call. Trimming removed 4 bases at V and 2 bases at J, with 8 bases between. The germline gives CDR1 SQVTM, CDR2 ANQGSEA. CDR3 length: 12 residues. The CDR3 is CSVVYRNYGYTF. The CDR3 DNA sequence: TGCAGCGTTGTGTACAGAAACTATGGCTACACCTTC.

This clonotype was observed at least ten times. The V call is TRBV12-5, the J call TRBJ2-5; 7 nucleotides line up with TRBD2. V was pared by 6 bases and J by 5 bases, with 6 bases of the junction left unmatched. The CDR3 length is 13 residues. Germline values: CDR1 LGHNT, CDR2 FRNRAP. The CDR3: CASGPTSAETQYF. CDR3 coding DNA: TGTGCTAGTGGACCTACTAGCGCGGAGACCCAGTACTTC.

This clonotype has just a few counts. This chain uses TRBV30 with TRBJ2-2, with 9 positions matching TRBD1. The CDR3 runs 14 residues. CDR1 is GTSNPN and CDR2 is SVGIG in the germline V gene (reference sequence). J gave up 5 bases and V 8 bases, and 9 bases lay outside the gene matches. The CDR3 DNA reads as TGTGCCACGACGGGACAGGGAAGAACCGGGGAGCTGTTTTTT. Its translation: CATTGQGRTGELFF. Complete variable domain (other parts from reference TRBV30 and TRBJ2-2): SQTIHQWPATLVQPVGSPLSLECTVEGTSNPNLYWYRQAAGRGLQLLFYSVGIGQISSEVPQNLSASRPQDRQFILSSKKLLLSDSGFYLCATTGQGRTGELFFGEGSRLTVL.

The chain links TRBV6-2 or TRBV6-3 to TRBJ2-3; 7 bases align to TRBD1. The CDR3 sequence is 14 residues long. Germline CDR1 MNHEY, CDR2 SVGEGT. V dropped 2 bases and J dropped 4; count of bases not matched to a gene: 3. The CDR3 here is CASSYDRAADTQYF. As DNA, the CDR3 is TGTGCCAGCAGTTACGACAGGGCGGCAGATACGCAGTATTTT.

This clonotype showed up many times. This chain links TRBV28 with TRBJ1-5; 7 nucleotides agree with TRBD1. The V and J ends lost 6 bases and 6 bases, in that order; junction bases with no gene match: 11. The germline V gene encodes CDR1 MDHEN and CDR2 SYDVKM. CDR3 size: 15 residues. This CDR3 is CASSPGGQGGQPQHF. The CDR3 nucleotides read TGTGCCAGCAGCCCAGGGGGGCAGGGAGGTCAGCCCCAGCATTTT.

This clonotype was picked up a small number of times. The junction and the germline gene differ at one end; a read error may be behind it. The CDR3 loop reads CTSSSAGIRNQPQHF. Here the CDR3 DNA reads TGTACCAGCAGTTCCGCAGGGATCCGCAATCAGCCCCAGCATTTT. The gene calls are TRBV12-3 or TRBV12-4 and TRBJ1-5; possibly TRBD1 for D (5 bases). This CDR3 is built from 15 residues.